The clone carrying this T cell receptor beta chain was recorded a few times. This CDR3 contains 13 residues. Profiled with immunoSEQ multiplex PCR; TCRdb holds only in-frame clones, not every one. The repertoire holds 100,000 to 150,000 clones, with under 85% as singletons. The sample is drawn from a study of blood T cell repertoires in COVID-19. Looking at the study overall: From the United States, Italy and Spain came samples of acute and convalescent COVID-19.

The sample consisted of peripheral blood. V is TRBV21-1 and J is TRBJ1-2; TRBD1 is the table's D call, not checked against the DNA. TRBV21-1 is classified as a pseudogene. This receptor was identified in a man aged 60 to 75 with acute or convalescent COVID-19. CDR3 residues: CASSKAGGGPYPF. The CDR3 nucleotides are TGTGCCAGCAGCAAAGCAGGAGGGGGCCCATATCCCTTC.